These 18 T cell receptor beta chains share one sample of origin, sequenced in a study of blood T cell repertoires in COVID-19. The data were produced by immunoSEQ multiplex PCR, yet TCRdb's version contains in-frame clones alone and is incomplete. The sample contains over 95,000 clones, around 85% of which appear only once. Sample: peripheral blood. The receptors derive from a man between 50 and 59 years old with acute or convalescent COVID-19.

The rearrangement uses TRBV10-2 and TRBJ1-2; possibly TRBD1 for D (6 bases). From germline, CDR1 is WSHSY and CDR2 SAAADI. With 5 bases removed from V and 6 bases from J, the gap between germline ends came to 16 bases. The CDR3 has 14 residues. CDR3 DNA sequence: TGCGCCAGCAGTTCCTCCGACAGGTTCCATGGCTACACCTTC. Translated: CASSSSDRFHGYTF.

This chain connects TRBV19 to TRBJ1-4; maybe TRBD1 (6 bases). Germline V gives CDR1 LNHDA, CDR2 SQIVND (reference sequence). Trimming removed 4 bases at V and 3 bases at J, with 9 bases between. This CDR3 comprises 14 residues. CDR3 sequence reads: CASSRTAANEKLFF. The CDR3 nucleotides read TGTGCCAGTAGTAGGACAGCCGCTAATGAAAAACTGTTTTTT.

This sequence joins TRBV10-3 and TRBJ1-2; weak D call: TRBD1 (6 bases). V lost 2 bases and J 1 base, leaving 11 bases between the germline ends. This CDR3 is built from 15 residues. Germline V gives CDR1 ENHRY, CDR2 SYGVKD. DNA for the CDR3: TGTGCCATCAGTGAGCCCGGGACAAGTAACTATGGCTACACCTTC. Protein sequence: CAISEPGTSNYGYTF.

The V call is TRBV28, the J call TRBJ1-5, with 10 bases that match TRBD1. This CDR3 region has 15 residues. CDR1 and CDR2 (germline): MDHEN, SYDVKM. J was trimmed by 2 bases and V by 8 bases; bases with no gene match: 6. CDR3 residues: CASWAGTGGNQPQHF. CDR3 sequence (DNA): TGTGCCAGCTGGGCCGGGACAGGGGGCAATCAGCCCCAGCATTTT.

V gene TRBV11-2 combines with J gene TRBJ2-3; 9 bases match TRBD1. With 5 bases clipped from V and 4 bases from J, the junction kept 7 bases outside the gene matches. The CDR3 covers 15 residues. Germline-derived CDR1 and CDR2 are SGHAT and FQNNGV. For the CDR3, the DNA is TGTGCCAGCAGCGCCCGGGACAGGGTGCCAGATACGCAGTATTTT. It specifies CASSARDRVPDTQYF.

This chain connects TRBV10-3 to TRBJ1-6, with TRBD1 as a possible D gene (6 bases). Trimming took off 6 bases at V and 2 bases at J, with 17 bases between the two ends. The CDR3 length is 17 residues. CDR1 and CDR2 (germline): ENHRY, SYGVKD. CDR3 sequence reads: CAISDRRGNAYNSPLHF. Written as DNA, the CDR3 is TGTGCCATCAGCGATCGAAGGGGGAACGCCTATAATTCACCCCTCCACTTT.

This clone was detected only a few times. The chain recombines TRBV6-1 with TRBJ1-1, with no clear D. The V gene lost 2 bases and the J gene lost 0 bases, with 10 bases spanning the gap. Germline assignment: CDR1 MNHNS and CDR2 SASEGT. The CDR3 contains 15 residues. The CDR3 DNA is TGTGCCAGCAGTGAATATGCGGGGTTGAACACTGAAGCTTTCTTT. Protein: CASSEYAGLNTEAFF.

The CDR3 DNA reads TGTGCCAGCAGCTTAGGACAGGCTAAAGGCTACACCTTC. Amino acid sequence: CASSLGQAKGYTF. The chain links TRBV5-4 to TRBJ1-2, with TRBD1 matching over 7 bases. The CDR3 has 13 amino acids. With V trimmed by 2 bases and J by 8 bases, 6 bases remained unmatched. Looked up from germline, CDR1 is SGHNT and CDR2 is YYREEE (reference sequence).

This chain connects TRBV30 to TRBJ1-5; TRBD1 aligns across 8 bases. Germline CDR1 reads GTSNPN; CDR2 reads SVGIG (reference sequence). The CDR3 is 13 amino acids. V was pared by 3 bases and J by 7 bases, with 5 bases of the junction left unmatched. For the CDR3, the DNA is TGTGCCTGGAGCGCAGGGGGCAGACAGCCCCAGCATTTT. Translation: CAWSAGGRQPQHF.

V gene TRBV6-5 combines with J gene TRBJ1-1; D gene ambiguous. V lost 8 bases to trimming and J lost 11 bases, with 18 bases between them. The germline V gene encodes CDR1 MNHEY and CDR2 SVGAGI. The CDR3 has 12 amino acids. The CDR3 protein is CASLGQTRMAFF. For the CDR3, the DNA is TGTGCCAGCCTAGGTCAAACTAGAATGGCTTTCTTT.

The chain joins TRBV7-6 to TRBJ2-1; possibly TRBD2 for D (6 bases). From germline, CDR1 is SGHVS and CDR2 FNYEAQ. This CDR3 comprises 15 residues. The V gene lost 5 bases and the J gene lost 1 base, with 12 bases spanning the gap. The CDR3 nucleotides read TGTGCCAGCAGCGCAAGACTAGGGTCCTACAATGAGCAGTTCTTC. Encoded protein: CASSARLGSYNEQFF. Complete variable domain (other parts from reference TRBV7-6 and TRBJ2-1): GAGVSQSPRYKVTKRGQDVALRCDPISGHVSLYWYRQALGQGPEFLTYFNYEAQQDKSGLPNDRFSAERPEGSISTLTIQRTEQRDSAMYRCASSARLGSYNEQFFGPGTRLTVL.

This clone came up once. The chain couples TRBV11-2 to TRBJ1-4; 8 bases fit TRBD1. The ends lost 5 bases at V and 2 bases at J; junction bases unmatched: 4. Germline loops: CDR1 SGHAT, CDR2 FQNNGV. This CDR3 has 15 amino acids. The chain's CDR3 is CASSPQGATNEKLFF. DNA for the CDR3: TGTGCCAGCAGCCCCCAGGGGGCCACTAATGAAAAACTGTTTTTT.

The genes are TRBV5-4 and TRBJ2-3; 9 bases are a match to TRBD1. V dropped 4 bases and J dropped 14; count of bases not matched to a gene: 8. CDR3 length equals 12 residues. Looked up from germline, CDR1 is SGHNT and CDR2 is YYREEE (reference sequence). CDR3 in amino acids: CASSPGQGFWYF. The CDR3 DNA reads as TGTGCCAGCAGCCCGGGACAGGGCTTTTGGTATTTT. The variable domain in full, completed from reference TRBV5-4 and TRBJ2-3, reads ETGVTQSPTHLIKTRGQQVTLRCSSQSGHNTVSWYQQALGQGPQFIFQYYREEENGRGNFPPRFSGLQFPNYSSELNVNALELDDSALYLCASSPGQGFWYFGPGTRLTVL.

The V and J genes are TRBV3-1 (or the pseudogene TRBV3-2) and TRBJ1-2; 8 nucleotides align to TRBD1. Germline CDR1 LGHDT, CDR2 YNNKEL (reference sequence). The CDR3 extends over 15 amino acids. J was trimmed by 4 bases and V by 3 bases; bases with no gene match: 7. This chain's CDR3 is CASSHVGTGIYGYTF. DNA of the CDR3: TGTGCCAGCAGCCACGTAGGGACAGGCATCTATGGCTACACCTTC.

This sequence joins TRBV5-6 and TRBJ1-2; the D is unclear. The germline CDR1 and CDR2 sequences are SGHDT and YYEEEE. This CDR3 is built from 11 residues. With 1 base removed from V and 11 bases from J, the gap between germline ends came to 9 bases. The CDR3 here is CASSLRRVYTF. CDR3 DNA: TGTGCCAGCAGCTTGAGGCGGGTATACACCTTC.

The V gene is TRBV5-6, the J gene TRBJ1-2; TRBD1 agrees at 7 bases. The CDR3 extends over 13 amino acids. The germline CDR1 and CDR2 sequences are SGHDT and YYEEEE. With 0 bases clipped from V and 8 bases from J, the junction kept 4 bases outside the gene matches. CDR3 nucleotides: TGTGCCAGCAGCTTGGTAGGGGGCCAAGGCTACACCTTC. Translation: CASSLVGGQGYTF.

The chain joins TRBV5-1 to TRBJ2-3, with 9 bases aligning to TRBD1. CDR1 is SGHRS and CDR2 is YFSETQ in the germline V gene. With 4 bases clipped from V and 6 bases from J, the junction kept 9 bases outside the gene matches. This CDR3 is 15 amino acids long. The CDR3 loop reads CASSRTGDVADTQYF. The CDR3 nucleotides read TGCGCCAGCAGCCGGACAGGGGATGTGGCTGATACGCAGTATTTT.

V is TRBV2 and J is TRBJ2-4, with TRBD2 matching 9 bases. CDR1 and CDR2 from the germline V gene are SNHLY and FYNNEI. The CDR3 is 17 amino acids. Trimming at V came to 2 bases and at J to 0 bases, leaving 5 bases not matched to a gene. CDR3 sequence: CASSERIAGVAKNIQYF. As DNA, the CDR3 is TGTGCCAGCAGTGAACGAATAGCGGGGGTAGCCAAAAACATTCAGTACTTC. Looking up the rest from reference TRBV2 and TRBJ2-4 gives the full variable domain: EPEVTQTPSHQVTQMGQEVILRCVPISNHLYFYWYRQILGQKVEFLVSFYNNEISEKSEIFDDQFSVERPDGSNFTLKIRSTKLEDSAMYFCASSERIAGVAKNIQYFGAGTRLSVL.